This TCR beta chain was identified during a study of blood T cell repertoires in COVID-19. Study overall: COVID-19 samples, acute and convalescent, were from the United States, Italy and Spain. T cells, B-cell-depleted T cells, or PBMCs provided the cDNA or gDNA that served as material.

Original handling: Using reference gene primer amplification, nucleated cell counts were estimated. TCRdb keeps only in-frame clones here, not all; method: immunoSEQ multiplex PCR. V, J and clone size reflect that table, while D and trimming were determined from the DNA. The sample contains approximately 63,000 clones, about nine tenths of which appear only once. V gave up 1 base and J gave up 3 bases; unmatched junction bases: 3. Germline V lookup: CDR1 SEHNR, CDR2 FQNEAQ (reference sequence). The CDR3 is 15 amino acids. This TCR derives from a human donor in a cohort sampled during active COVID-19. Sequenced sample: peripheral blood. The V call is TRBV7-9, the J call TRBJ2-5; 9 positions agree with TRBD1. CDR3 DNA sequence: TGTGCCAGCAGCTTAGGACAGGGGGAAAAAGAGACCCAGTACTTC. Translated: CASSLGQGEKETQYF. The whole variable domain, remainder taken from reference TRBV7-9 and TRBJ2-5, is DTGVSQNPRHKITKRGQNVTFRCDPISEHNRLYWYRQTLGQGPEFLTYFQNEAQLEKSRLLSDRFSAERPKGSFSTLEIQRTEQGDSAMYLCASSLGQGEKETQYFGPGTRLLVL.